Detailed here is one T cell receptor beta chain. The target antigen is unknown. This CDR3 region has 15 residues. Trimming removed 7 bases at V and 0 bases at J, with 14 bases between. The germline CDR1 and CDR2 sequences are SEHNR and FQNEAQ (reference sequence). Using immunoSEQ multiplex PCR, the repertoire was profiled, and TCRdb retains in-frame clones only, with some absent. The sample carries roughly 50,000 clones, 81% recorded once. TCRs were sequenced from a few patients responding to pembrolizumab. The sample is drawn from a study of PD-1 blockade in mismatch repair-deficient tumors. Overall study: Patients had some twelve mismatch repair-deficient cancer types, all previously treated and progressing.

Study-level points and caveats: Rapid post-treatment expansion, then contraction, generally preceding radiologic response, marked tumor-resident clones.

The source was peripheral blood, collected about 20 weeks after starting pembrolizumab. This receptor was identified in an adult with mismatch repair-deficient cancer. The chain combines TRBV7-9 with TRBJ2-3; no clear D. CDR3 residues: CASTPSAKSTDTQYF. CDR3 DNA sequence: TGTGCCAGCACCCCGTCAGCTAAGAGCACAGATACGCAGTATTTT.